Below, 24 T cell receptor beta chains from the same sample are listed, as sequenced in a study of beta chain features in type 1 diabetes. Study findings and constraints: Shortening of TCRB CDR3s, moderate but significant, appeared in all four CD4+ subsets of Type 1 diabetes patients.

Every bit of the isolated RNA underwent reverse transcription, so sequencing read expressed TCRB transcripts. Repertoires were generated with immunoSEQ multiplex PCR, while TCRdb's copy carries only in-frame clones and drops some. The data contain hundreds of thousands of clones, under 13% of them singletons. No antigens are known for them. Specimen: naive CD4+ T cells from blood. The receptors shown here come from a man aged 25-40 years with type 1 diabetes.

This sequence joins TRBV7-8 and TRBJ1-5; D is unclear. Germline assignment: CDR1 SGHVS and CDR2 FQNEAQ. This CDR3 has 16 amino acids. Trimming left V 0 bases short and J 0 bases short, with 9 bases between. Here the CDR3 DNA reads TGTGCCAGCAGCTTAGCGAGGCCAGCTAGCAATCAGCCCCAGCATTTT. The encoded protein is CASSLARPASNQPQHF.

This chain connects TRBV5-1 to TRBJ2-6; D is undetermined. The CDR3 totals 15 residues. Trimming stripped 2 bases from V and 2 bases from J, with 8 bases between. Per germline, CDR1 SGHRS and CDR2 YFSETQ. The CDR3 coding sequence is TGCGCCAGCAGCTTTAGTCTCCCTGGGGCCAACGTCCTGACTTTC. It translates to CASSFSLPGANVLTF. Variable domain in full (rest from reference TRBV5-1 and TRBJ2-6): KAGVTQTPRYLIKTRGQQVTLSCSPISGHRSVSWYQQTPGQGLQFLFEYFSETQRNKGNFPGRFSGRQFSNSRSEMNVSTLELGDSALYLCASSFSLPGANVLTFGAGSRLTVL.

CDR3 sequence reads: CAWSVARAQPQHF. The CDR3 DNA reads TGTGCCTGGAGTGTTGCCAGGGCTCAGCCCCAGCATTTT. The V and J genes are TRBV30 and TRBJ1-5; weak D call: TRBD1 (5 bases). There are 13 residues in the CDR3. V lost 0 bases to trimming and J lost 6 bases, with 9 bases between them. The germline gives CDR1 GTSNPN, CDR2 SVGIG (reference sequence).

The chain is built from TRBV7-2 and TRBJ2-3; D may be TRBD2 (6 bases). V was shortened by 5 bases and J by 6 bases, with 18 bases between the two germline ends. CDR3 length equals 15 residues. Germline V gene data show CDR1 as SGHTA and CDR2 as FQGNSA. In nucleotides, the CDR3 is TGTGCCAGCAGCCCCCGGGGTAGCGGTTTTGATACGCAGTATTTT. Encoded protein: CASSPRGSGFDTQYF.

The CDR3 region is CASSPTGTATNEKLFF. The DNA of the CDR3 is TGTGCCAGCAGTCCTACCGGGACAGCAACTAATGAAAAACTGTTTTTT. The chain employs TRBV28 and TRBJ1-4; 7 nucleotides line up with TRBD1. CDR1 is MDHEN and CDR2 is SYDVKM in the germline V gene. The length of the CDR3 is 16 residues. V dropped 5 bases and J dropped 0; count of bases not matched to a gene: 6.

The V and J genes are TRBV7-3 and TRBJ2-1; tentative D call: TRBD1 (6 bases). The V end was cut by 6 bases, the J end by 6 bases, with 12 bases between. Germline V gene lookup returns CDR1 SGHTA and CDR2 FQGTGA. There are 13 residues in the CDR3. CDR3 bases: TGTGCCAGCAGTTACCGGGACACCAATGAGCAGTTCTTC. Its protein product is CASSYRDTNEQFF.

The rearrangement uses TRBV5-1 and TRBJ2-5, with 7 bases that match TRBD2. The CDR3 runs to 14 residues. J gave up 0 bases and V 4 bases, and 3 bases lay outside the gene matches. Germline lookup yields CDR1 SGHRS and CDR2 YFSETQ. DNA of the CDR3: TGCGCCAGCAGCCTGGCGGGGGACCAAGAGACCCAGTACTTC. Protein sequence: CASSLAGDQETQYF.

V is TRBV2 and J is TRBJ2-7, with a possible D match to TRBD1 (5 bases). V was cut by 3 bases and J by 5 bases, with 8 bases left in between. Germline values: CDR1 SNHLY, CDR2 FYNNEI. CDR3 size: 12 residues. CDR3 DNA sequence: TGTGCCAGCAGTGAGGCAGGGAACGAGCAGTACTTC. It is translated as CASSEAGNEQYF.

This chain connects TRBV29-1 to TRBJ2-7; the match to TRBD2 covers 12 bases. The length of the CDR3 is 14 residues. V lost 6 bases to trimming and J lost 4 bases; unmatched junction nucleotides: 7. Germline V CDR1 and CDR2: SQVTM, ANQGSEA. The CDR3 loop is CSVTSGTSGYEQYF. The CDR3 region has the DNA TGCAGCGTAACCTCCGGGACTAGCGGGTACGAGCAGTACTTC.

CDR3 protein: CASSQGWGEVQYF. DNA for the CDR3: TGTGCCAGCAGCCAAGGATGGGGCGAAGTCCAGTACTTC. The J gene is TRBJ2-7, the V gene TRBV4-2; D is perhaps TRBD1 (5 bases). The length of the CDR3 is 13 residues. Trimming took 1 base from V and 10 from J, leaving 14 bases between them. CDR1 LGHNA and CDR2 YNFKEQ come from the germline V gene.

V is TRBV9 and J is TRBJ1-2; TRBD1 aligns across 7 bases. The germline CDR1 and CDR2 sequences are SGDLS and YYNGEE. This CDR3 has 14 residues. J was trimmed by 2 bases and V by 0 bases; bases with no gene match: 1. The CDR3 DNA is TGTGCCAGCAGCGTAGGGGGACAGAACTATGGCTACACCTTC. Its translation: CASSVGGQNYGYTF.

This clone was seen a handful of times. Here the CDR3 DNA reads TGCAGCGCCTCCGGGACAGCCCATGGGACCCAGTACTTC. Translated, it gives CSASGTAHGTQYF. The gene calls are TRBV29-1 and TRBJ2-5; 7 nucleotides align to TRBD1. The length of the CDR3 is 13 residues. Trimming at V came to 7 bases and at J to 7 bases, leaving 12 bases not matched to a gene. Germline V gene sequence: CDR1 SQVTM, CDR2 ANQGSEA.

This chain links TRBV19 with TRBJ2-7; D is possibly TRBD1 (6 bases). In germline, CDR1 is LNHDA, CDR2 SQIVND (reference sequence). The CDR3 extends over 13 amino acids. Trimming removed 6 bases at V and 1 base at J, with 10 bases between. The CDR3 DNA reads TGTGCCAGTAGGCCGGGACATTCCTACGAGCAGTACTTC. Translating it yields CASRPGHSYEQYF.

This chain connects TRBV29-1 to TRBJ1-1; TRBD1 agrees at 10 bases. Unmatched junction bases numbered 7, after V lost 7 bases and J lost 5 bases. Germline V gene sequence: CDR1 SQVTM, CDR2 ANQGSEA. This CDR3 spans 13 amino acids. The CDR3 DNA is TGCAGCGCGGGACAGGGGAGGGAAACTGAAGCTTTCTTT. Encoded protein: CSAGQGRETEAFF. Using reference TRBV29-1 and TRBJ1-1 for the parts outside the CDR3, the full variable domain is SAVISQKPSRDICQRGTSLTIQCQVDSQVTMMFWYRQQPGQSLTLIATANQGSEATYESGFVIDKFPISRPNLTFSTLTVSNMSPEDSSIYLCSAGQGRETEAFFGQGTRLTVV.

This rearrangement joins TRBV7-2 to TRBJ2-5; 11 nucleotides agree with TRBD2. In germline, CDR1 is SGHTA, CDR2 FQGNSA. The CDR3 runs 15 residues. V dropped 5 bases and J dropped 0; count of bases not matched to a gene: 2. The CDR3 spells CASSRLAGNQETQYF. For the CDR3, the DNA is TGTGCCAGCAGCCGACTAGCGGGGAACCAAGAGACCCAGTACTTC.

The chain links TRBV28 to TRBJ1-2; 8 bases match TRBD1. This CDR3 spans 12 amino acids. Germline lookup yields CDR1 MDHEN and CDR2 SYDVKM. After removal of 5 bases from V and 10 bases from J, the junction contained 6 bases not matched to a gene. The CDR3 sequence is CASSPRTGIYTF. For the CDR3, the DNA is TGTGCCAGCAGTCCCAGGACAGGGATCTACACCTTC.

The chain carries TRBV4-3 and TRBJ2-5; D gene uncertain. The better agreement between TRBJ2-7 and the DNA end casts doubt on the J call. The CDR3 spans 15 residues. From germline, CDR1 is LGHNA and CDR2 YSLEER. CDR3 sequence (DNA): TGCGCCAGCAGCCAAGATACCAGGCACTCCTACGAGCAGTACTTC. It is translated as CASSQDTRHSYEQYF.

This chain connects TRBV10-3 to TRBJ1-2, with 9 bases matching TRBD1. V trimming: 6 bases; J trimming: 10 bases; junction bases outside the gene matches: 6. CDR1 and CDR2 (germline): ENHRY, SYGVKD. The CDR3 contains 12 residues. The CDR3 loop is CAIRRTGEDYTF. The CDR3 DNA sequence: TGTGCCATCAGGAGGACAGGGGAAGACTACACCTTC.

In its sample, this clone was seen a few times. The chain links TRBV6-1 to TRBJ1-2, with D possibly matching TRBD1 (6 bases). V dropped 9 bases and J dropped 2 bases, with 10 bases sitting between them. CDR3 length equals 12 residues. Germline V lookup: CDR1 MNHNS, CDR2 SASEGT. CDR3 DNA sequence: TGTGCCAGTACAGACAGGAACTATGGCTACACCTTC. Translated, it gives CASTDRNYGYTF.

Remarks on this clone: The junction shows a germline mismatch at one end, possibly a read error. The chain's CDR3 is CASSLGTANYGYTF. For the CDR3, the DNA is TGTGCCAGCAGCCTAGGGACAGCGAACTATGGCTACACCTTC. The chain is built from TRBV13 and TRBJ1-2; 7 positions match TRBD1. CDR1 PRHDT and CDR2 FYEKMQ come from the germline V gene (reference sequence). The CDR3 covers 14 residues.

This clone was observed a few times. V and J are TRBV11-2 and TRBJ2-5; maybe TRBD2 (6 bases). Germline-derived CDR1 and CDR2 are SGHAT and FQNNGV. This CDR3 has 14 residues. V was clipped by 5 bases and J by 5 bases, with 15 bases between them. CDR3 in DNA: TGTGCCAGCAGCCCAGGGACTGGAGTGGAGACCCAGTACTTC. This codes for CASSPGTGVETQYF.

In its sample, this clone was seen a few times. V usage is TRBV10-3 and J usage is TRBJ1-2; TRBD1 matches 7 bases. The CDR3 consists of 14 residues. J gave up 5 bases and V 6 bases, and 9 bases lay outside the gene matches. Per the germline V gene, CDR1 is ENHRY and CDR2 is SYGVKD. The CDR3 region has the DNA TGTGCCATCAGGGAATCCGGGACAGATTATGGCTACACCTTC. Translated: CAIRESGTDYGYTF.

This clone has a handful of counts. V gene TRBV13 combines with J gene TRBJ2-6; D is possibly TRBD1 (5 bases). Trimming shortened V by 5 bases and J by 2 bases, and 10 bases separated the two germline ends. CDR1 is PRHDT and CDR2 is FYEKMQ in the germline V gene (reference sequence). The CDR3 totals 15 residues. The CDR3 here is CASSVTGTGANVLTF. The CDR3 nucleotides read TGTGCCAGCAGCGTCACAGGTACTGGGGCCAACGTCCTGACTTTC.

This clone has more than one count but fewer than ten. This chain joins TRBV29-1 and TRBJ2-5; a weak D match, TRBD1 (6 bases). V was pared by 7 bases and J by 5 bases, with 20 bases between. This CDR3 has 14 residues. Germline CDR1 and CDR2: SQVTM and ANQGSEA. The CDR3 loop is CSAETGSIGETQYF. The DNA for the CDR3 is TGCAGCGCCGAGACAGGTTCTATTGGGGAGACCCAGTACTTC.